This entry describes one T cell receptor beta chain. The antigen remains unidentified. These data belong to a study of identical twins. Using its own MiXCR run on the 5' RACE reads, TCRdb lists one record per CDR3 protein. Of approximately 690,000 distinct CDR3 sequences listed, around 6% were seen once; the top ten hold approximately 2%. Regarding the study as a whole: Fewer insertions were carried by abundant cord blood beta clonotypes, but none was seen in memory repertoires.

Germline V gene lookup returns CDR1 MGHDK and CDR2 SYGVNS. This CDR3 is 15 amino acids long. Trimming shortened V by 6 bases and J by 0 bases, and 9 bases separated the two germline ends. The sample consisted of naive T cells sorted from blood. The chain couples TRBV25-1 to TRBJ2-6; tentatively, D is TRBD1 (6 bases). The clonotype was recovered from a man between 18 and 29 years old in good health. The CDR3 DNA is TGTGCCAGCAGGAGGGGGACCTCTGGGGCCAACGTCCTGACTTTC. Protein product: CASRRGTSGANVLTF.